This T cell receptor beta chain was sequenced in a study of blood T cell repertoires in COVID-19. Study summary: Material from acute and convalescent COVID-19 was sourced from the United States, Italy and Spain.

In the original analysis: Amplification from reference gene primers served as the basis for estimated nucleated cell counts. Here immunoSEQ multiplex PCR was the method, and the copy in TCRdb shows in-frame clones only, minus some. D and trimming come from the DNA, and the V and J calls and clone size come from that table. The table shows fewer than 250,000 clones, with under 80% occurring only once. This clone came up once. The germline gives CDR1 SGHVS, CDR2 FQNEAQ. CDR3 size: 13 residues. V was trimmed by 5 bases and J by 4 bases, leaving 11 bases between them. The chain joins TRBV7-8 to TRBJ2-5, with a weak D call TRBD2 (6 bases). Sequenced material: PBMCs or T cells enriched from blood (not recorded which). This clonotype originated in a woman in her forties or fifties with acute COVID-19. The CDR3 spells CASSRGERETQYF. The CDR3 nucleotides are TGTGCCAGCAGCCGCGGGGAGCGAGAGACCCAGTACTTC. The complete variable domain, with remaining parts taken from reference TRBV7-8 and TRBJ2-5, reads GAGVSQSPRYKVAKRGQDVALRCDPISGHVSLFWYQQALGQGPEFLTYFQNEAQLDKSGLPSDRFFAERPEGSVSTLKIQRTQQEDSAVYLCASSRGERETQYFGPGTRLLVL.